This T cell receptor beta chain was captured in a study of early T cells in non-severe SARS-CoV-2 infection. Study information: Investigators sequenced bulk RNA drawn from unsorted whole blood, and chains remained unpaired.

Researchers attached unique molecular identifiers to individual cDNA molecules. Each CDR3 protein is one row after TCRdb ran MiXCR on the 5' RACE reads. Counted here are 60,000 to 85,000 distinct CDR3 sequences, about a sixth occurring once; the ten biggest clones make up about 12%. This clonotype was counted a few times. Trimming stripped 3 bases from V and 8 bases from J, with 13 bases between. CDR3 length: 14 residues. Germline-derived CDR1 and CDR2 are MGHDK and SYGVNS. What was sequenced was whole blood. This TCR was sampled from an adult who was a healthcare worker with PCR-confirmed SARS-CoV-2 infection or an uninfected control (not recorded which). This rearrangement joins TRBV25-1 to TRBJ1-4; possible D gene TRBD1, 6 bases. DNA of the CDR3: TGTGCCAGCAGTGATCGGACAGAGGGGGAAAAACTGTTTTTT. Protein product: CASSDRTEGEKLFF.